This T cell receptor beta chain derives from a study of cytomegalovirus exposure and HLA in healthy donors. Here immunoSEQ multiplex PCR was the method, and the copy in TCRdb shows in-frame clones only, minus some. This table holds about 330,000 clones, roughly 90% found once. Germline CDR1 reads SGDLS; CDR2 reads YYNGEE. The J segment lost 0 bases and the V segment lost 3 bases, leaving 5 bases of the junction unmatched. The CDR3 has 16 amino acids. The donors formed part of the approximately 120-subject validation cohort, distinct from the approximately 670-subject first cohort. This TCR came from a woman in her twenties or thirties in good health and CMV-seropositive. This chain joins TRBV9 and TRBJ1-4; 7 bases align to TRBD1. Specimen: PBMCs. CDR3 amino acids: CASSARQGATNEKLFF. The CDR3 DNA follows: TGTGCCAGCAGCGCTAGACAGGGTGCAACTAATGAAAAACTGTTTTTT.